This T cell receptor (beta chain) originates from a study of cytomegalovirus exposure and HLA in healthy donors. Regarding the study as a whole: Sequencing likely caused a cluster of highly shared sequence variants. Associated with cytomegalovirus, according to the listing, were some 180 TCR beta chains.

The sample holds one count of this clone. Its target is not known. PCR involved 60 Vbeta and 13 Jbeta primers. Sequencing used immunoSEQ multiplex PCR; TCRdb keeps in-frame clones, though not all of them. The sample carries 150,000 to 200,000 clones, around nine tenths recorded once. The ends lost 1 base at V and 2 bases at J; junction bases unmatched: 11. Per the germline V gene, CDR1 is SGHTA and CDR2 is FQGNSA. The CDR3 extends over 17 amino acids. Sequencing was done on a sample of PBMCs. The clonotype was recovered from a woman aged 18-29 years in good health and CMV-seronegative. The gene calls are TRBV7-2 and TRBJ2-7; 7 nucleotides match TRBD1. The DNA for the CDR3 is TGTGCCAGCAGCTTAGGGACAGGATTTAGGAGGCCCTACGAGCAGTACTTC. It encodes CASSLGTGFRRPYEQYF. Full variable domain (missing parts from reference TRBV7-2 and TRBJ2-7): GAGVSQSPSNKVTEKGKDVELRCDPISGHTALYWYRQSLGQGLEFLIYFQGNSAPDKSGLPSDRFSAERTGGSVSTLTIQRTQQEDSAVYLCASSLGTGFRRPYEQYFGPGTRLTVT.